Listed below are T cell receptor beta chains from one sample, sequenced in a study of blood T cell repertoires in COVID-19. TCRdb's table, derived via immunoSEQ multiplex PCR, lists solely in-frame clones and lacks some. The repertoire holds some 240,000 clones, with approximately 78% as singletons. The sample comprised peripheral blood. The receptors shown here come from a woman aged 60-75 years with active or convalescent COVID-19. CDR3s include the opening cysteine and the closing phenylalanine or tryptophan. The D gene is left open where the match is weak. Clone sizes are given selectively: once, few, many, or a class where the clone is expanded.

size: -
D: -
J: TRBJ1-3
V: TRBV2
CDR3: CASSMQTYSGNTIYF
DNA: TGTGCCAGCAGTATGCAGACTTACTCTGGAAACACCATATATTTT

size: few
D: -
J: TRBJ1-6
V: TRBV5-1
CDR3: CASSSDNRYSPLHF
DNA: TGCGCCAGCAGCTCGGACAATAGGTATTCACCCCTCCACTTT

size: -
D: -
J: TRBJ1-1
V: TRBV24-1
CDR3: CATTQGRPARNTEAFF
DNA: TGTGCCACCACCCAGGGCCGCCCTGCGAGGAACACTGAAGCTTTCTTT

size: -
D: -
J: TRBJ1-3
V: TRBV2
CDR3: CASSTAVSGNTIYF
DNA: TGTGCCAGCAGTACAGCGGTCTCTGGAAACACCATATATTTT

size: -
D: -
J: TRBJ1-6
V: TRBV2
CDR3: CASSVQTSTGSPLHF
DNA: TGTGCCAGCAGTGTGCAGACCTCTACGGGGTCACCCCTCCACTTT

size: few
D: -
J: TRBJ1-4
V: TRBV28
CDR3: CASSLPPGNEKLFF
DNA: TGTGCCAGCAGTCTCCCGCCAGGGAATGAAAAACTGTTTTTT

size: -
D: TRBD2
J: TRBJ2-5
V: TRBV2
CDR3: CASSEGRLAGFQETQYF
DNA: TGTGCCAGCAGTGAAGGGCGACTAGCGGGGTTCCAAGAGACCCAGTACTTC

size: -
D: TRBD1
J: TRBJ1-1
V: TRBV6-2/TRBV6-3
CDR3: CASSPTPGGTEAFF
DNA: TGTGCCAGCAGCCCTACCCCAGGGGGTACTGAAGCTTTCTTT

size: -
D: -
J: TRBJ1-1
V: TRBV21-1
CDR3: CASSPGQGEAFF
DNA: TGTGCCAGCAGCCCTGGGCAGGGTGAAGCTTTCTTT

size: -
D: -
J: TRBJ1-5
V: TRBV12-5
CDR3: CASGLVLGVSNQPQHF
DNA: TGTGCTAGTGGTTTGGTACTCGGGGTTAGCAATCAGCCCCAGCATTTT